Listed below are T cell receptor beta chains from one sample, sequenced in a study of blood T cells in healthy people across ages. One entry per CDR3 protein results from TCRdb running MiXCR on the 5' RACE reads. The sample holds hundreds of thousands of distinct CDR3 sequences, around 25% seen once. This sample was also put to use in a study of T cells of mothers and their children.

Sequenced sample: blood. Source of these receptors: a boy between 10 and 17 years old in good health. Each CDR3 is given with its conserved first and last residue. A D gene is named only where the DNA matches it firmly. The size field is filled for only some rows; it gives once, few, many or a size class.

clone size	V gene	D gene	J gene	CDR3 protein	CDR3 DNA
few	TRBV11-2	TRBD2	TRBJ2-7	CASSLVSMTSGSSYEQYF	TGTGCCAGCAGCTTGGTATCGATGACTAGCGGGAGCTCCTACGAGCAGTACTTC
-	TRBV5-1	TRBD1	TRBJ2-3	CASSFYRGEGDTQYF	TGCGCCAGCAGCTTCTACAGGGGAGAGGGAGATACGCAGTATTTT
few	TRBV4-1	-	TRBJ2-1	CASSQGGTGDNEQFF	TGCGCCAGCAGCCAAGGCGGGACGGGCGACAATGAGCAGTTCTTC
-	TRBV20-1	-	TRBJ2-7	CSARDGRGSTYEQYF	TGCAGTGCTAGAGATGGGCGCGGTAGTACCTACGAGCAGTACTTC
-	TRBV29-1	TRBD2	TRBJ2-3	CSVARLAGGSSSTDTQYF	TGCAGCGTTGCCAGACTAGCGGGAGGTTCTTCAAGCACAGATACGCAGTATTTT
-	TRBV20-1	-	TRBJ2-1	CSASGSSHNEQFF	TGCAGTGCTTCAGGGAGCTCCCACAATGAGCAGTTCTTC
many	TRBV28	-	TRBJ2-1	CASEARSDNEQFF	TGTGCCAGCGAGGCGCGGAGTGACAATGAGCAGTTCTTC
-	TRBV29-1	-	TRBJ2-7	CSVVMSSSYEQYF	TGCAGCGTTGTAATGTCAAGCTCCTACGAGCAGTACTTC
-	TRBV20-1	-	TRBJ2-2	CSARDGQGSNTGELFF	TGCAGTGCTAGAGATGGGCAGGGGTCTAACACCGGGGAGCTGTTTTTT
-	TRBV2	-	TRBJ2-4	CASSDRVVRGNIQYF	TGTGCCAGCAGTGACAGGGTAGTGCGGGGAAACATTCAGTACTTC
few	TRBV5-1	TRBD2	TRBJ2-5	CASSLRLAERGETQYF	TGCGCCAGCAGCTTGAGGCTAGCGGAACGAGGAGAGACCCAGTACTTC
-	TRBV19	-	TRBJ2-7	CASSPPGSDLYEQYF	TGTGCCAGTAGTCCTCCCGGAAGTGACCTCTACGAGCAGTACTTC